This T cell receptor (beta chain) was captured in a study of identical twins. The CDR3 has 14 amino acids. Trimming removed 6 bases from V and 4 bases from J, with 13 bases in between. Germline V lookup: CDR1 MDHEN, CDR2 SYDVKM. TCRdb re-analysed the 5' RACE reads in MiXCR, keeping a single row per CDR3 protein. The sample contains 1.5 million to 2 million distinct CDR3 sequences, under 35% of which appear only once. This clonotype was recorded at least ten times. The genes are TRBV28 and TRBJ1-5; D is uncertain. The clonotype originates from a newborn girl in good health. Sequenced input: cord blood. The CDR3 bases are TGTGCCAGCAGCCAAGGACTCCTTAATCAGCCCCAGCATTTT. Protein sequence: CASSQGLLNQPQHF.